These 18 T cell receptor beta chains were all obtained from the same sample, sequenced in a study of shared T cell receptors in the human thymus. Measured with immunoSEQ multiplex PCR; TCRdb has only the in-frame clones, and not every one. The sample lists roughly 500,000 clones, around 78% occurring once. The sample was also reused in another study, on human thymus T cells.

The sequenced sample consisted of thymocytes. The source of these receptors is a boy less than two years old with a congenital heart defect.

The V and J genes are TRBV15 and TRBJ2-5, with 11 bases lining up with TRBD2. V was pared by 1 base and J by 5 bases, with 12 bases of the junction left unmatched. The CDR3 length is 18 residues. Germline CDR1 LNHNV, CDR2 YYDKDF (reference sequence). CDR3 sequence: CATSRGVAGGNSVETQYF. Written as DNA, the CDR3 is TGTGCCACCAGCAGAGGCGTAGCGGGAGGGAACTCGGTGGAGACCCAGTACTTC.

The chain is built from TRBV4-1 and TRBJ1-1; D may be TRBD1 (5 bases). V was cut by 4 bases and J by 5 bases, with 14 bases left in between. The CDR3 totals 14 residues. CDR1 is MGHRA and CDR2 is YSYEKL in the germline V gene. CDR3 region: CASSPGIWRTEAFF. The DNA of the CDR3 is TGCGCCAGCAGCCCAGGGATATGGCGAACTGAAGCTTTCTTT.

This chain connects TRBV6-1 to TRBJ2-3, with 11 bases identical to TRBD2. Germline values: CDR1 MNHNS, CDR2 SASEGT. The V segment lost 11 bases and the J segment 7 bases; nucleotides outside the gene matches: 8. The CDR3 has 13 amino acids. The chain's CDR3 is CAGSGTSGNTQYF. The CDR3 DNA follows: TGTGCCGGCTCCGGGACTAGCGGTAATACGCAGTATTTT.

V usage is TRBV5-1 and J usage is TRBJ2-5; 10 bases align to TRBD2. The CDR3 covers 16 residues. V lost 1 base and J lost 1; bases outside the gene matches: 4. The germline V gene has CDR1 SGHRS and CDR2 YFSETQ. CDR3 sequence (DNA): TGCGCCAGCAGCTTGCTCGGACTAGCGGCCCAAGAGACCCAGTACTTC. Its translation: CASSLLGLAAQETQYF.

The chain has TRBV28 and TRBJ1-2; 7 bases agree with TRBD1. This CDR3 has 18 residues. Looked up from germline, CDR1 is MDHEN and CDR2 is SYDVKM. The junction had 16 bases not matched to a gene; V was cut back by 2 bases and J by 4 bases. DNA of the CDR3: TGTGCCAGCAGTTTACCCGAACCCCTGACAGGGTGGGGCTATGGCTACACCTTC. Protein sequence: CASSLPEPLTGWGYGYTF.

The V gene is TRBV20-1, the J gene TRBJ1-1; D gene uncertain. V lost 6 bases to trimming and J lost 11 bases, with 13 bases between them. There are 10 residues in the CDR3. Germline CDR1 reads DFQATT; CDR2 reads SNEGSKA (reference sequence). The CDR3 bases are TGCAGTGCGCCCGCGAGTCGGGCTTTCTTT. Amino acid sequence: CSAPASRAFF.

J is TRBJ1-2 and V is TRBV5-6, with 7 bases aligning to TRBD1. This CDR3 is built from 15 residues. Germline trimming cut 6 bases from V and 4 bases from J; bases unmatched to any gene: 12. Germline CDR1 reads SGHDT; CDR2 reads YYEEEE. The CDR3 DNA sequence: TGTGCCAGCACCGCCCTCGTGACAGGGATCTATGGCTACACCTTC. This codes for CASTALVTGIYGYTF.

This chain connects TRBV27 to TRBJ1-1; D remains unclear. The length of the CDR3 is 14 residues. Trimming shortened V by 6 bases and J by 0 bases, and 11 bases separated the two germline ends. Germline loops: CDR1 MNHEY, CDR2 SMNVEV (reference sequence). CDR3 nucleotides: TGTGCCAGCAGCCTTTCTGGCATGAACACTGAAGCTTTCTTT. Its translation: CASSLSGMNTEAFF.

The rearrangement joins TRBV5-1 to TRBJ2-1; 11 bases are a match to TRBD2. The V gene end was trimmed by 1 base and the J gene end by 4 bases; junction bases not matched to a gene: 10. The CDR3 consists of 18 residues. CDR1 SGHRS and CDR2 YFSETQ come from the germline V gene. CDR3 protein: CASSLTLAGGLGYNEQFF. DNA of the CDR3: TGCGCCAGCAGCTTGACTCTAGCGGGAGGCCTCGGGTACAATGAGCAGTTCTTC.

The table lists this clone with a few counts. The chain recombines TRBV5-6 with TRBJ2-2, with D tentatively TRBD2 (5 bases). The germline gives CDR1 SGHDT, CDR2 YYEEEE. CDR3 length: 15 residues. The V and J ends lost 6 bases and 5 bases respectively, with 17 bases between them. CDR3 amino acids: CASIRRVVETGELFF. CDR3 bases: TGTGCCAGCATCCGGCGGGTTGTGGAGACCGGGGAGCTGTTTTTT.

The rearrangement joins TRBV6-6 to TRBJ1-2; 9 bases align to TRBD1. Germline lookup yields CDR1 MNHNY and CDR2 SVGAGI (reference sequence). Trimming at V came to 8 bases and at J to 2 bases, leaving 3 bases not matched to a gene. CDR3 length equals 13 residues. CDR3 sequence reads: CASQDRGNYGYTF. The DNA of the CDR3 is TGTGCCAGCCAGGACAGGGGAAACTATGGCTACACCTTC.

The chain has TRBV18 and TRBJ2-2; 10 bases align to TRBD2. V lost 6 bases to trimming and J lost 6 bases; unmatched junction nucleotides: 10. Looked up from germline, CDR1 is KGHSH and CDR2 is LQKENI. The CDR3 length is 16 residues. CDR3 residues: CASSRLLAGFPGELFF. The CDR3 nucleotides read TGTGCCAGCTCTCGATTACTAGCGGGGTTCCCCGGGGAGCTGTTTTTT.

This clone was observed a single time. The chain links TRBV28 to TRBJ2-3; the match to TRBD1 covers 7 bases. CDR3 length: 16 residues. The germline CDR1 and CDR2 sequences are MDHEN and SYDVKM. V lost 5 bases to trimming and J lost 4 bases; unmatched junction nucleotides: 12. The CDR3 DNA reads as TGTGCCAGCAGTCAACCCACACAGGGGTCCTCAGATACGCAGTATTTT. It yields the protein CASSQPTQGSSDTQYF.

This sequence joins TRBV27 and TRBJ2-4, with TRBD1 as a possible D gene (6 bases). V dropped 3 bases and J dropped 0 bases, with 12 bases sitting between them. The V gene's germline CDR1 is MNHEY and CDR2 SMNVEV (reference sequence). CDR3 length: 16 amino acids. The CDR3 DNA follows: TGTGCCAGCAGTTTCATCTCAGGGGTAGCCAAAAACATTCAGTACTTC. It is translated as CASSFISGVAKNIQYF.

The CDR3: CASSQFYGRAGADTQYF. Here the CDR3 DNA reads TGCGCCAGCAGCCAATTCTACGGGAGGGCCGGGGCAGATACGCAGTATTTT. V and J are TRBV4-1 and TRBJ2-3, with TRBD2 matching over 8 bases. CDR3 length equals 17 residues. J was trimmed by 4 bases and V by 2 bases; bases with no gene match: 11. Germline V gene lookup returns CDR1 MGHRA and CDR2 YSYEKL.

This clone appeared a few times. V is TRBV6-5 and J is TRBJ2-5, with D possibly TRBD2 on 5 matching bases. The CDR3 covers 14 residues. Looked up from germline, CDR1 is MNHEY and CDR2 is SVGAGI. Trimming removed 0 bases at V and 7 bases at J, with 12 bases between. The CDR3 loop is CASSYSGSEGTQYF. The DNA of the CDR3 is TGTGCCAGCAGTTACTCGGGGAGCGAGGGGACCCAGTACTTC.

The J gene is TRBJ2-7, the V gene TRBV6-5, with D possibly TRBD1 on 5 matching bases. Germline CDR1 is MNHEY and CDR2 is SVGAGI. The germline V and J ends were trimmed by 5 bases and 0 bases, with 14 bases remaining between them. The CDR3 has 15 residues. The CDR3 coding sequence is TGTGCCAGCAGTCCCAGAGGCAGGGCCTCCTACGAGCAGTACTTC. Its translation: CASSPRGRASYEQYF.

The sample holds a few counts of this clone. The chain joins TRBV27 to TRBJ2-3; 14 nucleotides match TRBD2. The V gene end was trimmed by 4 bases and the J gene end by 1 base; junction bases not matched to a gene: 7. CDR1 MNHEY and CDR2 SMNVEV come from the germline V gene (reference sequence). The CDR3 covers 18 residues. The chain's CDR3 is CASSWGLAGADGTDTQYF. In nucleotides, the CDR3 is TGTGCCAGCAGTTGGGGACTAGCGGGAGCTGATGGCACAGATACGCAGTATTTT.